The 2 T cell receptor beta chains below were found in one sample sequenced in a study of tumor and adjacent non-tumor tissue in lung cancer. This sample's RNA came from whole unsorted tissue. The library came from three nested PCR rounds adapted from ARM-PCR protocols. Each CDR3 protein is one row after TCRdb ran MiXCR on the multiplex PCR reads. The table has about 93,000 distinct CDR3 sequences, just over 65% seen once. The sequencing sample was made of lung tumor tissue. The origin of the receptors is a man aged 60-69 years with non-small cell lung cancer.

The chain is built from TRBV19 and TRBJ2-5; TRBD1 agrees at 9 bases. Germline assignment: CDR1 LNHDA and CDR2 SQIVND (reference sequence). The CDR3 spans 15 residues. J gave up 2 bases and V 7 bases, and 8 bases lay outside the gene matches. CDR3 region: CASNRGQGLQETQYF. CDR3 nucleotides: TGTGCCAGTAACCGCGGACAGGGGCTACAAGAGACCCAGTACTTC. Full variable domain (remainder filled in from reference TRBV19 and TRBJ2-5): DGGITQSPKYLFRKEGQNVTLSCEQNLNHDAMYWYRQDPGQGLRLIYYSQIVNDFQKGDIAEGYSVSREKKESFPLTVTSAQKNPTAFYLCASNRGQGLQETQYFGPGTRLLVL.

Many counts were recorded for this clonotype. This chain uses TRBV6-5 with TRBJ1-5; D gene ambiguous. In germline, CDR1 is MNHEY, CDR2 SVGAGI. The V and J ends lost 2 bases and 5 bases respectively, with 7 bases between them. The CDR3 loop spans 13 amino acids. CDR3 coding DNA: TGTGCCAGCAGTTACCTTGAGCATCAGCCCCAGCATTTT. Translation: CASSYLEHQPQHF.